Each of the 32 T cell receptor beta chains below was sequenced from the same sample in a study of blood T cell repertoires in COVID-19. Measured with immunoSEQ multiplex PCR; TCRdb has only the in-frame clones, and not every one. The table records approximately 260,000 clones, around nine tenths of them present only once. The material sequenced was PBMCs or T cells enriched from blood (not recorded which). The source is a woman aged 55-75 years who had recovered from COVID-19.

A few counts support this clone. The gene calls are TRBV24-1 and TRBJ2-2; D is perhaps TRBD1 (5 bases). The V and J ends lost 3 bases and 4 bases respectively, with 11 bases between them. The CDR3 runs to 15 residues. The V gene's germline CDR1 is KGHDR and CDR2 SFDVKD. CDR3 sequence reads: CATSDNSGFTGELFF. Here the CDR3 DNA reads TGTGCCACCAGTGATAACTCAGGGTTCACCGGGGAGCTGTTTTTT.

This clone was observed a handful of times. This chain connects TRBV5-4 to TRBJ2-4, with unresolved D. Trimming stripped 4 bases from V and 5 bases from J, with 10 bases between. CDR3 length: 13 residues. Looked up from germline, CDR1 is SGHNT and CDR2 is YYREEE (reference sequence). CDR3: CASSDNSENIQYF. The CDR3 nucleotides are TGTGCCAGCAGCGACAACTCGGAAAACATTCAGTACTTC.

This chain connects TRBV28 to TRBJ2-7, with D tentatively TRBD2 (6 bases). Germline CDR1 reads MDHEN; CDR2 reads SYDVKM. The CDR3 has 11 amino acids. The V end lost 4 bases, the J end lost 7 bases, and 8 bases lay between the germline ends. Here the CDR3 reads CASSYREEQYF. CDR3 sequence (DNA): TGTGCCAGCAGTTATCGGGAGGAGCAGTACTTC.

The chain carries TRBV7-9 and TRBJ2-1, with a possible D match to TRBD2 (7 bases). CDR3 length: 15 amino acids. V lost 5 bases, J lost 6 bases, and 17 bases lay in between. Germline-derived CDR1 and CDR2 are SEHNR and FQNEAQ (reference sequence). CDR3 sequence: CASSLRGGRTNEQFF. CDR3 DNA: TGTGCCAGCAGCCTTAGGGGGGGCCGGACCAATGAGCAGTTCTTC.

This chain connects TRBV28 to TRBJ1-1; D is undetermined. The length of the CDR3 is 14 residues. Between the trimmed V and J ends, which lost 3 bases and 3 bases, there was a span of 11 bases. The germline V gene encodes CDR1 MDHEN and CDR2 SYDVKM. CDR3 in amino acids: CASSFSHGDTEAFF. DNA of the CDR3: TGTGCCAGCAGTTTCTCTCACGGGGACACTGAAGCTTTCTTT.

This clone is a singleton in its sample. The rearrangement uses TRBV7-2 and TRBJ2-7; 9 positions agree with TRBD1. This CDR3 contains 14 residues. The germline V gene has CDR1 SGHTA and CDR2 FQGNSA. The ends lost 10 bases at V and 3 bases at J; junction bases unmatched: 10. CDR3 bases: TGTGCCACAATTCGAGGGACAGGGATCTACGAGCAGTACTTC. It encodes CATIRGTGIYEQYF.

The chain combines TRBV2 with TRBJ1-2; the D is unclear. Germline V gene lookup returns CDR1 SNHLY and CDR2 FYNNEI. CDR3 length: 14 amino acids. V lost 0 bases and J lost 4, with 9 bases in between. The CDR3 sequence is CASSEAYARYGYTF. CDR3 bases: TGTGCCAGCAGTGAAGCGTATGCGCGCTATGGCTACACCTTC.

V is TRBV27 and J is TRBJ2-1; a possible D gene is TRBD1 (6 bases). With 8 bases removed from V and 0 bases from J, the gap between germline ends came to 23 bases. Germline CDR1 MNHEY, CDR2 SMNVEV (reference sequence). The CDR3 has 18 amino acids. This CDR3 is CASAIMWQGKSSYNEQFF. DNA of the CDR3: TGTGCCAGCGCTATTATGTGGCAGGGGAAAAGCTCCTACAATGAGCAGTTCTTC.

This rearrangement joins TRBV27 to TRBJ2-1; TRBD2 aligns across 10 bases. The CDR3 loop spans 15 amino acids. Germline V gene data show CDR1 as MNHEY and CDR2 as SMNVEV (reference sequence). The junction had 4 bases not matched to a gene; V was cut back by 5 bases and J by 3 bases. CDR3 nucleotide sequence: TGTGCCAGCAGTGTACTAGCGGGAAACTACAATGAGCAGTTCTTC. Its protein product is CASSVLAGNYNEQFF.

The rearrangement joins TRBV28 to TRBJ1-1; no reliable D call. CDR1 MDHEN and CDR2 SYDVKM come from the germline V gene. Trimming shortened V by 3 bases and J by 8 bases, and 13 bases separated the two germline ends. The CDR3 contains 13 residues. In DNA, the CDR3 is TGTGCCAGCAGTTTTCCTACAGAGAACGAAGCTTTCTTT. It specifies CASSFPTENEAFF. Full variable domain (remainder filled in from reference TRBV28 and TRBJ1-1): DVKVTQSSRYLVKRTGEKVFLECVQDMDHENMFWYRQDPGLGLRLIYFSYDVKMKEKGDIPEGYSVSREKKERFSLILESASTNQTSMYLCASSFPTENEAFFGQGTRLTVV.

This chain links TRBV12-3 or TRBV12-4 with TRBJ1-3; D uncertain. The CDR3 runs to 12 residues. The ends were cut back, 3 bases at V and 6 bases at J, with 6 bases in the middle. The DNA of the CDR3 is TGTGCCAGCAGTTTTTACTCAAACACCATATATTTT. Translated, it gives CASSFYSNTIYF.

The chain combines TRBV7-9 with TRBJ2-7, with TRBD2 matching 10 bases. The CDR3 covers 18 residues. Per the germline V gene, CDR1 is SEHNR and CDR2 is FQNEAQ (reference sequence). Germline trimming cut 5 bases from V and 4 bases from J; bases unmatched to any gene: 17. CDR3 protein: CASSEGTSARSGLYEQYF. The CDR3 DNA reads TGTGCCAGCAGCGAAGGGACTAGCGCGAGGAGCGGGCTTTACGAGCAGTACTTC. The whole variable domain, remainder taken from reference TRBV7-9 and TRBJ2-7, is DTGVSQNPRHKITKRGQNVTFRCDPISEHNRLYWYRQTLGQGPEFLTYFQNEAQLEKSRLLSDRFSAERPKGSFSTLEIQRTEQGDSAMYLCASSEGTSARSGLYEQYFGPGTRLTVT.

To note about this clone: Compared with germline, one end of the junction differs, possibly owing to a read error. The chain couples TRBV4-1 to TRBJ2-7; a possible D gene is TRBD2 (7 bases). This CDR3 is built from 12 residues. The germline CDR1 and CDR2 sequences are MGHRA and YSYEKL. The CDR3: CASSFEGGSLSF. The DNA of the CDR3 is TGCGCCAGCAGCTTCGAGGGGGGGTCTCTCTCCTTC.

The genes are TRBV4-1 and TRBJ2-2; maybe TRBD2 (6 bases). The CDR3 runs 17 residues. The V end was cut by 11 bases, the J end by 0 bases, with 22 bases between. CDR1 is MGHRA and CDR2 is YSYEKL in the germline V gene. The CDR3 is CAVQPHPGLTNTGELFF. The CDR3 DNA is TGCGCCGTGCAGCCACACCCGGGACTCACGAACACCGGGGAGCTGTTTTTT.

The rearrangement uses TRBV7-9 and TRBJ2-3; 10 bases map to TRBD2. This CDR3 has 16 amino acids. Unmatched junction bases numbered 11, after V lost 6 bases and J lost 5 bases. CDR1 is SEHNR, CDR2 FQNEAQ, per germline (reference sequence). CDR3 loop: CASRKYGLADRDTQYF. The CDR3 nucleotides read TGTGCCAGCAGAAAGTACGGACTAGCGGACCGAGATACGCAGTATTTT.

CDR3 DNA sequence: TGTGCCAGCAGCTTGGAGGGGATCGGGGCTTTCTTT. Translating gives CASSLEGIGAFF. The genes are TRBV5-5 and TRBJ1-1; maybe TRBD1 (5 bases). V lost 0 bases to trimming and J lost 11 bases, with 11 bases between them. Germline CDR1 SGHKS, CDR2 YYEKEE (reference sequence). CDR3 length: 12 residues.

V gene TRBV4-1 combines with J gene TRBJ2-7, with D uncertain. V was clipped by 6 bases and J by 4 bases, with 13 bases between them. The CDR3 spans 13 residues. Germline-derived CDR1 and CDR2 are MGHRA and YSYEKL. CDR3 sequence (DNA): TGCGCCAGCAGTCCACCGAACTCTTACGAGCAGTACTTC. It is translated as CASSPPNSYEQYF.

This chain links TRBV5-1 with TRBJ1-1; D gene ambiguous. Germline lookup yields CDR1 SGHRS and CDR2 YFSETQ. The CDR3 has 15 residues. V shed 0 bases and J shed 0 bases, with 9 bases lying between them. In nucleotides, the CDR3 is TGCGCCAGCAGCTTGGGGCAGACTCTGAACACTGAAGCTTTCTTT. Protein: CASSLGQTLNTEAFF.

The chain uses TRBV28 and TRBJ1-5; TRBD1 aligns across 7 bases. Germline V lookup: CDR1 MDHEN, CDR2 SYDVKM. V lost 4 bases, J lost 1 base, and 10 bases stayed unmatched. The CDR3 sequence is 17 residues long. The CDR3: CASSSSTGIASNQPQHF. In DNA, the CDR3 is TGTGCCAGCAGTTCCTCGACAGGGATCGCGAGCAATCAGCCCCAGCATTTT.

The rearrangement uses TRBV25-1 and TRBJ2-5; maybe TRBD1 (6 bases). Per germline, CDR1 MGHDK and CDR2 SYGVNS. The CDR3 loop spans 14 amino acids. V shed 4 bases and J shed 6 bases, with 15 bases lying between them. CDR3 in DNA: TGTGCCAGCAGTGTTGGGGGCGCGGAAAAGACCCAGTACTTC. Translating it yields CASSVGGAEKTQYF.

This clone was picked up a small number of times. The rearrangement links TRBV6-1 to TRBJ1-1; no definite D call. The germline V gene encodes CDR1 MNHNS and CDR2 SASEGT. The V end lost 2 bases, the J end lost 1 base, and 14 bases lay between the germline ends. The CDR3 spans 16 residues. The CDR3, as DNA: TGTGCCAGCAGTGAATTGGCTGGGCACACGAACACTGAAGCTTTCTTT. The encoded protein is CASSELAGHTNTEAFF.

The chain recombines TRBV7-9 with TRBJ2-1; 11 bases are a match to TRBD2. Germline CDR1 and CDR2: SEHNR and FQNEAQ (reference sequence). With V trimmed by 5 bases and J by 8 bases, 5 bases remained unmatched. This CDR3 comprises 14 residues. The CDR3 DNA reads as TGTGCCAGCAGCCCCACTAGCGGGGGAGATGAGCAGTTCTTC. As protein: CASSPTSGGDEQFF. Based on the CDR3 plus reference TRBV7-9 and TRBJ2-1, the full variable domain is DTGVSQNPRHKITKRGQNVTFRCDPISEHNRLYWYRQTLGQGPEFLTYFQNEAQLEKSRLLSDRFSAERPKGSFSTLEIQRTEQGDSAMYLCASSPTSGGDEQFFGPGTRLTVL.

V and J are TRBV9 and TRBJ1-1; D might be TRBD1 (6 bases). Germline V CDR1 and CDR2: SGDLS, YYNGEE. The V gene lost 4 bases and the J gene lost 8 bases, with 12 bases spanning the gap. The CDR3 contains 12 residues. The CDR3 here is CASSNIGTEAFF. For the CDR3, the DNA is TGTGCCAGCAGCAATATCGGGACAGAAGCTTTCTTT. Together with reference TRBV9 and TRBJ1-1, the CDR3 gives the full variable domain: DSGVTQTPKHLITATGQRVTLRCSPRSGDLSVYWYQQSLDQGLQFLIQYYNGEERAKGNILERFSAQQFPDLHSELNLSSLELGDSALYFCASSNIGTEAFFGQGTRLTVV.

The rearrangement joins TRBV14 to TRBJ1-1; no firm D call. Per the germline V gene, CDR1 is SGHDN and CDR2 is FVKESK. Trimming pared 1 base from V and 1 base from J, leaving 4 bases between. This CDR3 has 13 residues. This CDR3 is CASSQGGNTEAFF. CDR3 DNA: TGTGCCAGCAGCCAAGGAGGGAACACTGAAGCTTTCTTT.

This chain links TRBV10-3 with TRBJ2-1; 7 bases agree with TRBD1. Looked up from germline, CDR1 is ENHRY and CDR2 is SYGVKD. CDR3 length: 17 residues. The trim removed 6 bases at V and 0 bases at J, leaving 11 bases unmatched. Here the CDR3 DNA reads TGTGCCATCAGCACCCTATTGACAGGGAGCTCCTACAATGAGCAGTTCTTC. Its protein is CAISTLLTGSSYNEQFF.

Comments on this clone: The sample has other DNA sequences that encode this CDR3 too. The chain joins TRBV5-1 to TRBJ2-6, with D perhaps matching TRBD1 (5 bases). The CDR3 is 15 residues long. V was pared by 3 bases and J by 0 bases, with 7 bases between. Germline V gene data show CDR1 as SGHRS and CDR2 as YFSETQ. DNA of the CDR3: TGCGCCAGCAGCTCCCAGGGCTCTGGGGCCAACGTCCTGACTTTC. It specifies CASSSQGSGANVLTF. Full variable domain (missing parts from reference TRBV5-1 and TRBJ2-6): KAGVTQTPRYLIKTRGQQVTLSCSPISGHRSVSWYQQTPGQGLQFLFEYFSETQRNKGNFPGRFSGRQFSNSRSEMNVSTLELGDSALYLCASSSQGSGANVLTFGAGSRLTVL.

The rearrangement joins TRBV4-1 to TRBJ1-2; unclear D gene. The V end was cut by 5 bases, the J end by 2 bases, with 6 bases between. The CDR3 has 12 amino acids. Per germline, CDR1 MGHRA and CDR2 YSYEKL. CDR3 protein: CASSGRNYGYTF. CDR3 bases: TGCGCCAGCAGCGGCAGGAACTATGGCTACACCTTC.

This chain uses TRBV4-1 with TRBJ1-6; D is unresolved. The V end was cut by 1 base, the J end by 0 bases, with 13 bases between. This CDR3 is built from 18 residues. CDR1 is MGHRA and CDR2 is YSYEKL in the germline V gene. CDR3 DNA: TGCGCCAGCAGCCAAGCCCCCAATTACAACTCCTATAATTCACCCCTCCACTTT. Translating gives CASSQAPNYNSYNSPLHF.

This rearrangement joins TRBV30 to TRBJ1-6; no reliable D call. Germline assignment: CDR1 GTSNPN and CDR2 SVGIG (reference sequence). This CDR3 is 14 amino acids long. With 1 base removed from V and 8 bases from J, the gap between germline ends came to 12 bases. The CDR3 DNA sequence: TGTGCCTGGAGTGCTTCTTGGTTAGATTCACCCCTCCACTTT. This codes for CAWSASWLDSPLHF.

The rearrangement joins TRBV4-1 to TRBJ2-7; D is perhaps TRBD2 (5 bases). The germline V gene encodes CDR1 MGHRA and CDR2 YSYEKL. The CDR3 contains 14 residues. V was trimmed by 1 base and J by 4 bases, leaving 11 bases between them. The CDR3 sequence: CASSQVSGLYEQYF. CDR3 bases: TGCGCCAGCAGCCAAGTCTCGGGGTTATACGAGCAGTACTTC.

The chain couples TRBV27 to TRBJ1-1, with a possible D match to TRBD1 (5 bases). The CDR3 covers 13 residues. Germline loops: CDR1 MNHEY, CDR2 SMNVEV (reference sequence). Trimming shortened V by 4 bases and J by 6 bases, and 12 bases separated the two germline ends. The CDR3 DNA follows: TGTGCCAGCAGTTATGCGGGGCTGTCTGAAGCTTTCTTT. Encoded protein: CASSYAGLSEAFF.

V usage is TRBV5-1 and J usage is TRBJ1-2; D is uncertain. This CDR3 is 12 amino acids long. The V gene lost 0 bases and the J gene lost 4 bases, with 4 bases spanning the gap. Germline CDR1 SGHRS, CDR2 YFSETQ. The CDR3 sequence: CASSLGAYGYTF. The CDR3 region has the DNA TGCGCCAGCAGCTTGGGGGCCTATGGCTACACCTTC.